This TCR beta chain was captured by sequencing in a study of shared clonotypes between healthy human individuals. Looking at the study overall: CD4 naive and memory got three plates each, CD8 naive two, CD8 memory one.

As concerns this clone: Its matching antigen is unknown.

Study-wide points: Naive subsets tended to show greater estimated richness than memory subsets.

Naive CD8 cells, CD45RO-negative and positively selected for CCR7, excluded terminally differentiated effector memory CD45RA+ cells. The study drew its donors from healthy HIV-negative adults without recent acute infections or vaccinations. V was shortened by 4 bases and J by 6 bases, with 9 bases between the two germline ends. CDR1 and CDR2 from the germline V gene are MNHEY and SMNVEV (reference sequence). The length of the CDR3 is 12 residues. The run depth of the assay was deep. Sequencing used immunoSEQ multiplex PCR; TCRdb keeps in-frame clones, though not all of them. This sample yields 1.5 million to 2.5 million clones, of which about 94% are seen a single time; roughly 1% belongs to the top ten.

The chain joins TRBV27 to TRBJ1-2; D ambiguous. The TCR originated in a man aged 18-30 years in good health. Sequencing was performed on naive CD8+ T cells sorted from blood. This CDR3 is CASSSWTDGYTF. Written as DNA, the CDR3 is TGTGCCAGCAGTTCGTGGACTGATGGCTACACCTTC.